The 23 T cell receptor beta chains in this list originate from one sample, sequenced in a study of CD8 T cells in Susac syndrome. Reverse transcription used roughly 0.5 to 1 ug RNA and random hexamers. TCRdb fed the immunoSEQ multiplex PCR reads into MiXCR, producing one record per CDR3 protein. The data show about 200,000 distinct CDR3 sequences, about 90% seen once. Sequencing was carried out using CD8+ T cells from PBMCs. The receptors originated from a human donor with multiple sclerosis.

CDR3 DNA: TGTGCCAGCAGTTTAGGACAGGGGATGAATCAGCCCCAGCATTTT. It codes for CASSLGQGMNQPQHF. The rearrangement uses TRBV12-3 or TRBV12-4 and TRBJ1-5; 8 positions match TRBD1. This CDR3 is 15 amino acids long. The V segment lost 1 base and the J segment 4 bases; nucleotides outside the gene matches: 3.

J is TRBJ1-1 and V is TRBV7-9; D possibly corresponds to TRBD1 (5 bases). Germline V gene sequence: CDR1 SEHNR, CDR2 FQNEAQ (reference sequence). This CDR3 is 16 amino acids long. V was trimmed by 3 bases and J by 4 bases, leaving 18 bases between them. The CDR3 sequence: CASSLALPPGGTEAFF. The CDR3, as DNA: TGTGCCAGCAGCTTGGCCCTCCCTCCTGGGGGCACTGAAGCTTTCTTT.

Comment on this clonotype: The junction departs from the called germline gene at one end, perhaps through a read error. The chain employs TRBV30 and TRBJ1-2; weak D call: TRBD1 (5 bases). Germline V CDR1 and CDR2: GTSNPN, SVGIG (reference sequence). The length of the CDR3 is 13 residues. CDR3 region: CTWSVGTGYGYTF. In DNA, the CDR3 is TGTACCTGGAGTGTTGGGACCGGCTATGGCTACACCTTC.

The J gene is TRBJ2-2, the V gene TRBV7-8; TRBD1 might be the D (5 bases). The V gene's germline CDR1 is SGHVS and CDR2 FQNEAQ. The V end lost 2 bases, the J end lost 5 bases, and 12 bases lay between the germline ends. The CDR3 is 15 residues long. The CDR3 protein is CASSLRLGRTGELFF. The CDR3 bases are TGTGCCAGCAGCTTAAGGCTGGGGCGGACCGGGGAGCTGTTTTTT.

The rearrangement joins TRBV6-5 to TRBJ1-3; D is unclear. The CDR3 loop spans 13 amino acids. Trimming took off 4 bases at V and 9 bases at J, with 13 bases between the two ends. The germline CDR1 and CDR2 sequences are MNHEY and SVGAGI. The CDR3 protein is CASSFNSWGTIYF. The CDR3 coding sequence is TGTGCCAGCAGTTTTAATTCTTGGGGCACCATATATTTT.

This clonotype appeared once. The V call is TRBV11-2, the J call TRBJ2-4; D is unclear. Germline V gene lookup returns CDR1 SGHAT and CDR2 FQNNGV. The CDR3 spans 14 residues. The germline V and J ends were trimmed by 2 bases and 7 bases, with 12 bases remaining between them. In nucleotides, the CDR3 is TGTGCCAGCAGCTTATTGTTGTCTGGGAACATTCAGTACTTC. Its translation is CASSLLLSGNIQYF.

As to this clonotype: The junction shows a germline mismatch at one end, possibly a read error. The rearrangement links TRBV4-1 to TRBJ2-1; TRBD2 aligns across 9 bases. This CDR3 is built from 14 residues. CDR1 is MGHRA, CDR2 YSYEKL, per germline. CDR3 amino acids: CASSHGTSYDEQFF. The CDR3 DNA reads TGCGCCAGCAGCCACGGGACTAGCTACGATGAGCAGTTCTTC.

The chain carries TRBV6-5 and TRBJ1-2, with D perhaps TRBD1 (5 bases). The V end lost 1 base, the J end lost 8 bases, and 5 bases lay between the germline ends. Germline V CDR1 and CDR2: MNHEY, SVGAGI. This CDR3 spans 11 amino acids. CDR3 amino acids: CASSYWGGYTF. DNA for the CDR3: TGTGCCAGCAGTTACTGGGGGGGCTACACCTTC.

This chain joins TRBV7-9 and TRBJ2-4, with 7 bases lining up with TRBD2. V was pared by 4 bases and J by 6 bases, with 15 bases of the junction left unmatched. The CDR3 runs to 17 residues. From germline, CDR1 is SEHNR and CDR2 FQNEAQ (reference sequence). The CDR3 coding sequence is TGTGCCAGCAGCTCTCGGCCAGGGACTACCGATAGAAACATTCAGTACTTC. Protein product: CASSSRPGTTDRNIQYF.

The CDR3 nucleotides read TGTGCCAGCAGTTACAGGGCGTTAAGGGATGGCTACACCTTC. Translation: CASSYRALRDGYTF. The chain combines TRBV28 with TRBJ1-2; D perhaps matches TRBD1 (6 bases). Trimming took off 4 bases at V and 6 bases at J, with 15 bases between the two ends. The CDR3 extends over 14 amino acids. Germline V lookup: CDR1 MDHEN, CDR2 SYDVKM.

This sequence joins TRBV6-1 and TRBJ1-5; possible D gene TRBD1, 5 bases. With 3 bases removed from V and 7 bases from J, the gap between germline ends came to 10 bases. The CDR3 is made up of 13 amino acids. Germline V gene data show CDR1 as MNHNS and CDR2 as SASEGT. The CDR3 sequence is CASSDGGGQPQHF. CDR3 nucleotides: TGTGCCAGCAGTGACGGTGGGGGACAGCCCCAGCATTTT.

This chain uses TRBV27 with TRBJ2-3; 9 bases map to TRBD2. The CDR3 totals 15 residues. The trim removed 5 bases at V and 6 bases at J, leaving 9 bases unmatched. Germline CDR1 reads MNHEY; CDR2 reads SMNVEV (reference sequence). As DNA, the CDR3 is TGTGCCAGCAGTCTTAGCGGGAGTGGTGATGATACGCAGTATTTT. The encoded protein is CASSLSGSGDDTQYF.

The sample holds a few counts of this clonotype. The rearrangement links TRBV4-2 to TRBJ1-1; no clear D gene. V was trimmed by 3 bases and J by 4 bases, leaving 12 bases between them. Germline V gene lookup returns CDR1 LGHNA and CDR2 YNFKEQ. The CDR3 is 14 residues long. DNA of the CDR3: TGTGCCAGCAGCCATGGGTTGGGCGGCACTGAAGCTTTCTTT. Protein product: CASSHGLGGTEAFF.

V is TRBV28 and J is TRBJ2-7; 14 nucleotides line up with TRBD2. Germline CDR1 reads MDHEN; CDR2 reads SYDVKM. This CDR3 has 16 residues. V was clipped by 9 bases and J by 4 bases; unmatched bases: 11. CDR3 sequence: CASYGTSGSSDYEQYF. CDR3 in DNA: TGTGCCAGTTATGGGACTAGCGGGAGTAGTGATTACGAGCAGTACTTC.

The V call is TRBV12-3 or TRBV12-4, the J call TRBJ1-5; perhaps TRBD1 as D (6 bases). Trimming took off 7 bases at V and 0 bases at J, with 13 bases between the two ends. The CDR3 is 15 amino acids. CDR3 DNA sequence: TGTGCCAGCAACGAAGGGGGTACTAGCAATCAGCCCCAGCATTTT. It translates to CASNEGGTSNQPQHF.

The chain combines TRBV6-5 with TRBJ2-7; no clear D gene. Trimming removed 6 bases from V and 3 bases from J, with 12 bases in between. Germline V CDR1 and CDR2: MNHEY, SVGAGI. The CDR3 length is 13 residues. The CDR3 region has the DNA TGTGCCAGCAGCTCGGGTTCCGACTACGAGCAGTACTTC. It codes for CASSSGSDYEQYF.

CDR3 DNA: TGTGCCAGCGAAACAGCCCAAGAGACCCAGTACTTC. This translates into CASETAQETQYF. The chain joins TRBV5-8 to TRBJ2-5; no firm D call. The CDR3 covers 12 residues. The V end was cut by 7 bases, the J end by 1 base, with 8 bases between. CDR1 is SGHTS, CDR2 YDEGEE, per germline.

The rearrangement uses TRBV29-1 and TRBJ2-2, with a tentative D call TRBD1 (6 bases). Germline-derived CDR1 and CDR2 are SQVTM and ANQGSEA. Trimming shortened V by 3 bases and J by 3 bases, and 14 bases separated the two germline ends. This CDR3 has 15 amino acids. CDR3 coding DNA: TGCAGCGTTGACCCAGGGGACGCGGACACCGGGGAGCTGTTTTTT. Translation: CSVDPGDADTGELFF.

This chain connects TRBV28 to TRBJ2-7; TRBD1 is a possible D gene (6 bases). CDR1 MDHEN and CDR2 SYDVKM come from the germline V gene. V dropped 3 bases and J dropped 3 bases, with 18 bases sitting between them. The CDR3 contains 16 residues. The CDR3 is CASSFSSDSLFYEQYF. In nucleotides, the CDR3 is TGTGCCAGCAGTTTCTCCTCGGACAGCCTATTCTACGAGCAGTACTTC.

The V and J genes are TRBV2 and TRBJ2-1, with a weak D call TRBD2 (6 bases). With 8 bases removed from V and 8 bases from J, the gap between germline ends came to 16 bases. The CDR3 is 13 amino acids. Looked up from germline, CDR1 is SNHLY and CDR2 is FYNNEI. The CDR3 sequence is CASCGEVRDEQFF. In DNA, the CDR3 is TGTGCCAGCTGCGGGGAGGTGAGGGATGAGCAGTTCTTC. The whole variable domain, filled in from reference TRBV2 and TRBJ2-1, reads EPEVTQTPSHQVTQMGQEVILRCVPISNHLYFYWYRQILGQKVEFLVSFYNNEISEKSEIFDDQFSVERPDGSNFTLKIRSTKLEDSAMYFCASCGEVRDEQFFGPGTRLTVL.

The gene calls are TRBV10-3 and TRBJ1-3, with D maybe TRBD1 (5 bases). V lost 9 bases to trimming and J lost 0 bases, with 12 bases between them. Per germline, CDR1 ENHRY and CDR2 SYGVKD. The CDR3 consists of 14 residues. Here the CDR3 DNA reads TGTGCCATTGGGGCCCTACTCTCTGGAAACACCATATATTTT. Translating it yields CAIGALLSGNTIYF.

This chain connects TRBV30 to TRBJ2-7; the D call may be TRBD1 or TRBD2 (5 bases each). The V end lost 3 bases, the J end lost 3 bases, and 15 bases lay between the germline ends. This CDR3 is built from 14 residues. Germline CDR1 GTSNPN, CDR2 SVGIG (reference sequence). The CDR3 protein is CAWREGEGLYEQYF. CDR3 coding DNA: TGTGCCTGGAGGGAAGGAGAGGGGCTCTACGAGCAGTACTTC.

The gene calls are TRBV4-1 and TRBJ1-1; D perhaps matches TRBD1 (5 bases). The length of the CDR3 is 15 residues. The germline gives CDR1 MGHRA, CDR2 YSYEKL. Deletions cut 1 base from V and 1 base from J, with 10 bases between. CDR3 protein: CASSQVWGRNTEAFF. CDR3 DNA: TGCGCCAGCAGCCAAGTCTGGGGGAGGAACACTGAAGCTTTCTTT.